This T cell receptor beta chain was found in a study of blood T cell repertoires in COVID-19. As for the study in general: Whether acute or convalescent, the COVID-19 samples came from the United States, Italy and Spain. PBMCs, B-cell-depleted T cells, or T cells were the source of the cDNA or gDNA that made up the material.

Authors' analysis steps: Reference gene primer amplification gave estimated nucleated cell counts. Profiled with immunoSEQ multiplex PCR; TCRdb holds only in-frame clones, not every one. D and trimming come from the DNA, and the V and J calls and clone size come from that table. The sample shows 65,000 to 85,000 clones, approximately 90% of them seen only once. Trimming removed 4 bases from V and 4 bases from J, with 13 bases in between. In germline, CDR1 is MDHEN, CDR2 SYDVKM. This CDR3 region has 14 residues. The receptor was derived from a human donor in a cohort sampled during active COVID-19. Sequencing was performed on peripheral blood. The rearrangement uses TRBV28 and TRBJ1-2; D unclear. The DNA of the CDR3 is TGTGCCAGCAGTTCTAACCGGGTTGGCTATGGCTACACCTTC. This translates into CASSSNRVGYGYTF.